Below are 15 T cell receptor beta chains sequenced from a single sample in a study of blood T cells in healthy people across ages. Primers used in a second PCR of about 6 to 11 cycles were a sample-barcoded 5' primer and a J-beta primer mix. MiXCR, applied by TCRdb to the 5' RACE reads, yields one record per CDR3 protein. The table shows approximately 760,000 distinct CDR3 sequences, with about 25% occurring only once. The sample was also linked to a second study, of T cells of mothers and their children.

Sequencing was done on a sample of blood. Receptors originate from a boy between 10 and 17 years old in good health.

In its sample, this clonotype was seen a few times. The CDR3 DNA follows: TGTGCCACCAGTGAAGACAGGTACAATGAGCAGTTCTTC. Translation gives CATSEDRYNEQFF. The rearrangement links TRBV24-1 to TRBJ2-1; tentatively, D is TRBD1 (6 bases). The germline gives CDR1 KGHDR, CDR2 SFDVKD. The V end was cut by 4 bases, the J end by 4 bases, with 7 bases between. This CDR3 has 13 amino acids.

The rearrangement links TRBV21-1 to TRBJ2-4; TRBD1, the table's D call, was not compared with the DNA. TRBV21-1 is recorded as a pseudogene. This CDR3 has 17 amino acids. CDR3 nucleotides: TGTGCCAGCAGCAAAGCCCCCGACGGGGCGGACAAAAACATTCAGTACTTC. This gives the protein CASSKAPDGADKNIQYF.

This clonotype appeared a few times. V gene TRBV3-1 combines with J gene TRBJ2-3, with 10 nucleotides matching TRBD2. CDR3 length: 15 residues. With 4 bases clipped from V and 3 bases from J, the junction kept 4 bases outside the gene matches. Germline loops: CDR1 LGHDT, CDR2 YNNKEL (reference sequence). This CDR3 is CASSPGTSETDTQYF. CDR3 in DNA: TGTGCCAGCAGCCCCGGGACTAGCGAGACAGATACGCAGTATTTT.

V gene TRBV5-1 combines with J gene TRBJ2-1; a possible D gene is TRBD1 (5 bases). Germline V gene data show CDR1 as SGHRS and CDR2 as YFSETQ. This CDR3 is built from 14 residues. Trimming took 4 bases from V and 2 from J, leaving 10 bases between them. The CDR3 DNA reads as TGCGCCAGCAGCCGCGACAGCCCCTACAATGAGCAGTTCTTC. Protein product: CASSRDSPYNEQFF.

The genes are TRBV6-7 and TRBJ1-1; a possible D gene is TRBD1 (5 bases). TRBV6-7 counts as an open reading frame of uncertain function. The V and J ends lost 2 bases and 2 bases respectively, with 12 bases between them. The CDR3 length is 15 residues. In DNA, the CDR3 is TGTGCCAGCAGTTACCGAGCAGGGTACAACACTGAAGCTTTCTTT. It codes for CASSYRAGYNTEAFF.

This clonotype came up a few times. DNA for the CDR3: TGTGCCAGCAGCACAGGGGGCGGAATTGATGAAAAACTGTTTTTT. Translating gives CASSTGGGIDEKLFF. The chain couples TRBV5-5 to TRBJ1-4; 9 nucleotides line up with TRBD1. Germline V lookup: CDR1 SGHKS, CDR2 YYEKEE (reference sequence). The CDR3 has 15 amino acids. Trimming removed 4 bases from V and 6 bases from J; junction bases left unmatched: 7.

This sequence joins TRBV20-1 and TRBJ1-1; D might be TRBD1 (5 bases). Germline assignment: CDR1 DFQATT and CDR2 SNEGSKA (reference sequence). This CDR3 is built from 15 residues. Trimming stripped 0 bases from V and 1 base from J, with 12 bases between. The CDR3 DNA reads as TGCAGTGCTAGAGATCTTAAGGGGACGAACACTGAAGCTTTCTTT. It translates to CSARDLKGTNTEAFF.

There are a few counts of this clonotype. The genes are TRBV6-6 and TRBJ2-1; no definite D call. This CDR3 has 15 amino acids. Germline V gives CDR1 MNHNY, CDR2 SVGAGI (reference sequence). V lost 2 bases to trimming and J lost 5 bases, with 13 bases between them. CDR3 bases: TGTGCCAGCAGTTACCCGGTTTACGGACACAATGAGCAGTTCTTC. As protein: CASSYPVYGHNEQFF.

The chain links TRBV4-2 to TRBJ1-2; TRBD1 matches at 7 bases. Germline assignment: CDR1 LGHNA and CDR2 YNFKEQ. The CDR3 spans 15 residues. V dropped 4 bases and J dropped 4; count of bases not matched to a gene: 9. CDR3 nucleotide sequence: TGTGCCAGCAGCCCAGACAGGGAAATAGCCTATGGCTACACCTTC. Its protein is CASSPDREIAYGYTF.

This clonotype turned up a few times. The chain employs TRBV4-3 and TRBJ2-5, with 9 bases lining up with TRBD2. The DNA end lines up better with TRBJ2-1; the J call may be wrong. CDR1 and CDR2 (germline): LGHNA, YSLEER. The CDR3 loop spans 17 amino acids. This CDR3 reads CASSHSILAGTYNEQFF. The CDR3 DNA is TGCGCCAGCAGCCACTCAATTCTAGCGGGGACCTACAATGAGCAGTTCTTC.

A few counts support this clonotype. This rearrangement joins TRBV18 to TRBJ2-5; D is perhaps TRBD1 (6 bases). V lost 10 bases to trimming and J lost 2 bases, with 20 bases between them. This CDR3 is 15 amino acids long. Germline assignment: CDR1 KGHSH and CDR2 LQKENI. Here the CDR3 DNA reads TGTGCCACTAAATTCGGCCAGGGGAGACAAGAGACCCAGTACTTC. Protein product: CATKFGQGRQETQYF.

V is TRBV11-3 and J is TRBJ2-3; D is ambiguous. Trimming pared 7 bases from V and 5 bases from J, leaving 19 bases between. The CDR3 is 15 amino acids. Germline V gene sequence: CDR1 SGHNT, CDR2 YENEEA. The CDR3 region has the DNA TGTGCCAGCACCCAGTTGGGGAAACGAGGAGATACGCAGTATTTT. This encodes CASTQLGKRGDTQYF.

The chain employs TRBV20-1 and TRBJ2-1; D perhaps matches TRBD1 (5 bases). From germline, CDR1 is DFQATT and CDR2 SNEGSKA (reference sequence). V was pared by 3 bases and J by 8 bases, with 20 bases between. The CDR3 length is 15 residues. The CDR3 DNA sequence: TGCAGTGCTAGGTCGGGTGGGGCCCAGGGCGATGAGCAGTTCTTC. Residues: CSARSGGAQGDEQFF.

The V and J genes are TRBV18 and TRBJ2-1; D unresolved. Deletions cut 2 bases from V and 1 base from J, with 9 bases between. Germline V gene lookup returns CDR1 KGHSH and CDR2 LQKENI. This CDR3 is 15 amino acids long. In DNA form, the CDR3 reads TGTGCCAGCTCACCAATATTAGAGTCCTACAATGAGCAGTTCTTC. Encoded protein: CASSPILESYNEQFF.

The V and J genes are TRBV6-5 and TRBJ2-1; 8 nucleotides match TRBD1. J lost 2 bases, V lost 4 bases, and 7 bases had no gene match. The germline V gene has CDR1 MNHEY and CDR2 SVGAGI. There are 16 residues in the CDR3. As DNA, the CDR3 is TGTGCCAGCAGTTCAGGGGGCCCAACAACCTACAATGAGCAGTTCTTC. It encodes CASSSGGPTTYNEQFF.